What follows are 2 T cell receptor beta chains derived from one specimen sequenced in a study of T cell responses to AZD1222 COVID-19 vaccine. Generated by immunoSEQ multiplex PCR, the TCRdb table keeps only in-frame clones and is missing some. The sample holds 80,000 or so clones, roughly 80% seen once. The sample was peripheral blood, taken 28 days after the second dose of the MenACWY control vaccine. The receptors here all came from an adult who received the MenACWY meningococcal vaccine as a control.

CDR3 sequence reads: CASSPPTSGVSSETQYF. Here the CDR3 DNA reads TGTGCCAGCAGTCCTCCGACTAGCGGGGTTTCCAGCGAGACCCAGTACTTC. The chain has TRBV6-6 and TRBJ2-5, with TRBD2 matching over 11 bases. Germline lookup yields CDR1 MNHNY and CDR2 SVGAGI (reference sequence). The CDR3 runs 17 residues. Unmatched junction bases numbered 13, after V lost 5 bases and J lost 5 bases.

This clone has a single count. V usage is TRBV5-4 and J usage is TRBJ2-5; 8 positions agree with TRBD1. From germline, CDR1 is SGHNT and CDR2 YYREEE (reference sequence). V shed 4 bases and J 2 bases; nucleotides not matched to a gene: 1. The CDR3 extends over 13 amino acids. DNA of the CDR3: TGTGCCAGCAGCCGGGACAGGCAAGAGACCCAGTACTTC. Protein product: CASSRDRQETQYF.